The rows below give T cell receptor beta chains drawn from one sample of a study of neoadjuvant nivolumab and ipilimumab in lung cancer. Here immunoSEQ multiplex PCR was the method, and the copy in TCRdb shows in-frame clones only, minus some. Of around 20,000 clones detected, roughly three quarters appear once; the ten largest clones hold roughly 6.9%. This specimen consisted of tumor tissue, obtained after neoadjuvant nivolumab, alone or with ipilimumab, at or shortly before surgery. The receptor source for this set is an adult with non-small cell lung cancer. The conserved cysteine and the conserved F or W are not part of the CDR3 here. A D gene is named only where the DNA matches it firmly.

NA	TRBV18	TRBJ2-3	ASSPRPGAQRDTQY
NA	TRBV4-3	TRBJ2-3	ASSQDHTGGSTDTQY
TRBD1	TRBV10-2	TRBJ2-7	ASSGTTGGEQY
NA	TRBV4-3	TRBJ2-7	ASSQVPGPYEQY
TRBD1	TRBV30	TRBJ2-7	AWTRGTGAYEQY
NA	TRBV6-5	TRBJ2-7	ASSYSYQGTYEQY
NA	TRBV7-3	TRBJ2-1	ASSLLGGNEQF
TRBD2	TRBV14	TRBJ2-1	ASSRRLAVYNEQF
NA	TRBV25-1	TRBJ2-7	ASSPGHIVH
TRBD2	TRBV6-9	TRBJ2-1	ASRTSGYNEQF
TRBD1	TRBV19	TRBJ2-3	ASSMLQGTGTDTQY
NA	TRBV29-1	TRBJ1-1	SVDPGSYTEAF
TRBD2	TRBV5-1	TRBJ2-3	ASQRDPSTDTQY
TRBD2	TRBV29-1	TRBJ2-7	SVALLRPGLAGETTYEQY
NA	TRBV7-8	TRBJ2-1	ASSPIGYGFDDEQF
TRBD2	TRBV9	TRBJ2-2	ASSVAASGRANTGELF
TRBD2	TRBV29-1	TRBJ2-2	SVLLAGVPGELF
TRBD1	TRBV6-6	TRBJ2-7	ASRLGTGVYEQY
NA	TRBV7-6	TRBJ2-2	ASSLEVVATGELF
NA	TRBV14	TRBJ2-7	ASSASVTYEQY
NA	TRBV18	TRBJ1-2	ASSPDRGNYGYT
TRBD1	TRBV5-6	TRBJ2-1	ASSFRDRSYNEQF